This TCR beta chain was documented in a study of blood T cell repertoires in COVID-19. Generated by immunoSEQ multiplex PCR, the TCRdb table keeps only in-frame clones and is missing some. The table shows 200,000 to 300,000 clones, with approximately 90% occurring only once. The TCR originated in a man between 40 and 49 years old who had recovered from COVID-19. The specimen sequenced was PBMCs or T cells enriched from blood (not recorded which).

The CDR3 spells CASSLGPGLAGPTQYF. The CDR3 DNA sequence: TGTGCCAGCAGCTTAGGCCCGGGGCTAGCGGGACCGACCCAGTACTTC. V usage is TRBV7-9 and J usage is TRBJ2-5; 9 bases are a match to TRBD2. The CDR3 length is 16 residues. The germline V gene has CDR1 SEHNR and CDR2 FQNEAQ (reference sequence). V dropped 1 base and J dropped 7; count of bases not matched to a gene: 10.